This T cell receptor (beta chain) stems from a study of OX40 agonist ivuxolimab in advanced cancers. About the research overall: Those treated in dose escalation had hepatocellular carcinoma, melanoma, renal cell cancer or head and neck cancer. One patient with hepatocellular carcinoma and two with cutaneous melanoma, three in all, had partial responses. Study observations and caveats: No determination was made of the antigen specificity of the expanded peripheral T cells. Both CD4+ and CD8+ T cell populations in blood had undergone clonal expansion by week 6 at 0.1 to 3.0 mg/kg.

The data were produced by immunoSEQ multiplex PCR, yet TCRdb's version contains in-frame clones alone and is incomplete. The sample lists some 99,000 clones, roughly four fifths occurring once. CDR1 and CDR2 from the germline V gene are SGHNT and YYREEE (reference sequence). V dropped 2 bases and J dropped 7; count of bases not matched to a gene: 9. This CDR3 is built from 15 residues. For this clone: As yet, its antigen is unknown.

The input for sequencing was CD4+ or CD8+ T cells sorted from blood, taken in a trial of the OX40 agonist ivuxolimab. This sequence originates from an adult with an advanced solid tumor such as melanoma, head and neck, liver or kidney cancer. This chain uses TRBV5-4 with TRBJ2-1; TRBD2 matches at 7 bases. The CDR3 region is CASSFDGGSWNEQFF. The CDR3 nucleotides are TGTGCCAGCAGCTTCGACGGCGGGAGTTGGAATGAGCAGTTCTTC.